One and the same sample provided the 24 T cell receptor beta chains below, sequenced in a study of T cell clonotyping in hematopoietic cell transplantation. Repertoires were generated with immunoSEQ multiplex PCR, while TCRdb's copy carries only in-frame clones and drops some. The sample records 65,000 to 80,000 clones, less than 96% being singletons. The time point was: recipient sample about 28 days before transplant, after cytoreduction. Material: peripheral blood mononuclear cells, obtained before stem cell transplant. All receptors come from a woman between 45 and 60 years old with acute myeloid leukemia. Some clones in this sample may be carry-over from other donors' samples.

The V call is TRBV6-4, the J call TRBJ2-1; possible D gene TRBD1, 6 bases. The V gene's germline CDR1 is MRHNA and CDR2 SNTAGT. This CDR3 has 13 residues. V was pared by 4 bases and J by 6 bases, with 10 bases between. Here the CDR3 DNA reads TGTGCCAGCAGTGGGGCAGGGGTCAATGAGCAGTTCTTC. Encoded protein: CASSGAGVNEQFF.

This clone was seen once. The gene calls are TRBV28 and TRBJ1-1; D is unresolved. V lost 8 bases, J lost 0 bases, and 4 bases lay in between. The germline CDR1 and CDR2 sequences are MDHEN and SYDVKM. The CDR3 consists of 11 residues. The CDR3 region has the DNA TGTGCCAGCTACATGAACACTGAAGCTTTCTTT. Translated, it gives CASYMNTEAFF.

This chain connects TRBV5-6 to TRBJ2-7, with D maybe TRBD2 (5 bases). Germline V gene data show CDR1 as SGHDT and CDR2 as YYEEEE. V was cut by 6 bases and J by 1 base, with 14 bases left in between. This CDR3 comprises 14 residues. CDR3 residues: CASTLRTGSYEQYF. The CDR3 DNA reads as TGTGCCAGCACTTTGAGGACTGGGTCCTACGAGCAGTACTTC.

The chain combines TRBV10-1 with TRBJ2-5; the D is unclear. Trimming cost V 5 bases and J 2 bases, with 12 bases left between them. There are 14 residues in the CDR3. CDR1 and CDR2 (germline): WNHNN, SYGVQD (reference sequence). The CDR3 loop is CASSTVDGQETQYF. CDR3 coding DNA: TGCGCCAGCAGTACCGTTGACGGACAAGAGACCCAGTACTTC.

The rearrangement uses TRBV7-9 and TRBJ2-7, with 7 bases that match TRBD1. Germline CDR1 SEHNR, CDR2 FQNEAQ (reference sequence). Trimming cost V 1 base and J 6 bases; bases outside gene matches: 3. CDR3 length equals 13 residues. CDR3 nucleotide sequence: TGTGCCAGCAGCTTAGAGGGACAGCGCGAGCAGTACTTC. It codes for CASSLEGQREQYF.

The chain recombines TRBV4-2 with TRBJ2-7; D remains ambiguous. V was trimmed by 2 bases and J by 3 bases, leaving 2 bases between them. This CDR3 contains 11 residues. CDR1 and CDR2 from the germline V gene are LGHNA and YNFKEQ. The chain's CDR3 is CASSQHYEQYF. As DNA, the CDR3 is TGTGCCAGCAGCCAACACTACGAGCAGTACTTC.

The gene calls are TRBV30 and TRBJ1-2; perhaps TRBD1 as D (5 bases). V was clipped by 4 bases and J by 6 bases, with 18 bases between them. This CDR3 contains 14 residues. Germline lookup yields CDR1 GTSNPN and CDR2 SVGIG (reference sequence). The CDR3 bases are TGTGCCTGGACAGACCGGGACGGCTACAATGGCTACACCTTC. Translated, it gives CAWTDRDGYNGYTF.

V gene TRBV19 combines with J gene TRBJ1-1; possibly TRBD1 for D (5 bases). This CDR3 region has 14 residues. Trimming took off 3 bases at V and 4 bases at J, with 12 bases between the two ends. Germline lookup yields CDR1 LNHDA and CDR2 SQIVND (reference sequence). Here the CDR3 reads CASSMGGRGTEAFF. The CDR3 DNA reads as TGTGCCAGTAGTATGGGAGGGAGGGGCACTGAAGCTTTCTTT.

This clone was observed a single time. This sequence joins TRBV2 and TRBJ1-2, with D maybe TRBD1 (5 bases). Trimming removed 1 base from V and 7 bases from J, with 10 bases in between. CDR1 and CDR2 from the germline V gene are SNHLY and FYNNEI. The CDR3 sequence is 13 residues long. The DNA of the CDR3 is TGTGCCAGCAGTGAAGTAAGCGGGACTGGCTACACCTTC. Its protein product is CASSEVSGTGYTF.

The chain couples TRBV9 to TRBJ1-3; D remains ambiguous. Germline loops: CDR1 SGDLS, CDR2 YYNGEE. The CDR3 is 16 amino acids. Trimming shortened V by 0 bases and J by 0 bases, and 10 bases separated the two germline ends. CDR3 region: CASSVVSFASGNTIYF. CDR3 sequence (DNA): TGTGCCAGCAGCGTAGTTTCATTCGCCTCTGGAAACACCATATATTTT.

The rearrangement joins TRBV27 to TRBJ1-5, with a weak D call TRBD1 (5 bases). CDR1 is MNHEY, CDR2 SMNVEV, per germline (reference sequence). This CDR3 comprises 13 residues. V lost 5 bases and J lost 5, with 10 bases in between. The CDR3 is CASSTRDDQPQHF. As DNA, the CDR3 is TGTGCCAGCAGTACCAGGGACGATCAGCCCCAGCATTTT.

The chain recombines TRBV10-3 with TRBJ2-6, with TRBD1 identical over 7 bases. Germline CDR1 reads ENHRY; CDR2 reads SYGVKD. The CDR3 is 16 amino acids. The V and J ends lost 7 bases and 3 bases, in that order; junction bases with no gene match: 9. The CDR3 region is CAIMQGVTSGANVLTF. The CDR3, as DNA: TGTGCCATCATGCAGGGGGTTACGAGTGGGGCCAACGTCCTGACTTTC.

The count of this clone is one. The chain uses TRBV27 and TRBJ2-1; tentatively, D is TRBD1 or TRBD2 (5 bases each). The length of the CDR3 is 12 residues. The germline CDR1 and CDR2 sequences are MNHEY and SMNVEV (reference sequence). Trimming pared 5 bases from V and 9 bases from J, leaving 11 bases between. This CDR3 is CASSTIGTEQFF. CDR3 nucleotides: TGTGCCAGCAGTACCATCGGGACTGAGCAGTTCTTC.

The V gene is TRBV6-5, the J gene TRBJ2-2; D is possibly TRBD1 (5 bases). Germline V gene sequence: CDR1 MNHEY, CDR2 SVGAGI. The CDR3 totals 15 residues. V shed 5 bases and J shed 1 base, with 11 bases lying between them. CDR3 protein: CASSPRQKNTGELFF. CDR3 coding DNA: TGTGCCAGCAGTCCTAGACAGAAGAACACCGGGGAGCTGTTTTTT.

In this sample, this clone turned up once. The rearrangement links TRBV7-6 to TRBJ2-3; a possible D gene is TRBD2 (6 bases). The CDR3 consists of 17 residues. Between the trimmed V and J ends, which lost 0 bases and 3 bases, there was a span of 16 bases. Germline loops: CDR1 SGHVS, CDR2 FNYEAQ. The CDR3 spells CASSLAGTLGVTDTQYF. Here the CDR3 DNA reads TGTGCCAGCAGCTTAGCGGGGACTCTTGGGGTAACAGATACGCAGTATTTT.

CDR3: CSGRTGDLGYTF. Here the CDR3 DNA reads TGCAGCGGTAGGACAGGGGACTTAGGCTACACCTTC. J is TRBJ1-2 and V is TRBV29-1, with TRBD1 matching 9 bases. The V and J ends lost 7 bases and 8 bases, in that order; junction bases with no gene match: 8. Per the germline V gene, CDR1 is SQVTM and CDR2 is ANQGSEA. The CDR3 has 12 amino acids.

J is TRBJ2-5 and V is TRBV7-9, with unresolved D. This CDR3 is 12 amino acids long. The ends were cut back, 3 bases at V and 4 bases at J, with 6 bases in the middle. Germline CDR1 and CDR2: SEHNR and FQNEAQ (reference sequence). In nucleotides, the CDR3 is TGTGCCAGCAGCTTTTTGGGAGAGACCCAGTACTTC. It translates to CASSFLGETQYF.

The chain links TRBV6-1 to TRBJ1-4; TRBD1 might be the D (5 bases). CDR1 and CDR2 (germline): MNHNS, SASEGT. The ends were cut back, 4 bases at V and 8 bases at J, with 17 bases in the middle. The CDR3 has 15 amino acids. The CDR3 reads CASSASGGREEKLFF. The CDR3 bases are TGTGCCAGCAGTGCTAGTGGGGGGAGGGAGGAAAAACTGTTTTTT.

The chain employs TRBV6-6 and TRBJ1-1; D is unclear. The V gene lost 7 bases and the J gene lost 5 bases, with 14 bases spanning the gap. Per the germline V gene, CDR1 is MNHNY and CDR2 is SVGAGI (reference sequence). The CDR3 spans 13 residues. This chain's CDR3 is CASTSLPGTEAFF. The CDR3 nucleotides are TGTGCCAGCACCTCCCTACCTGGGACTGAAGCTTTCTTT.

This clone was found once. J is TRBJ1-1 and V is TRBV19, with D hard to call. The CDR3 extends over 12 amino acids. V was shortened by 5 bases and J by 11 bases, with 15 bases between the two germline ends. Germline assignment: CDR1 LNHDA and CDR2 SQIVND (reference sequence). The CDR3 nucleotides read TGTGCCAGTAGTCCTGGACGGACCGGGGCTTTCTTT. Amino acids: CASSPGRTGAFF. Looking up the rest from reference TRBV19 and TRBJ1-1 gives the full variable domain: DGGITQSPKYLFRKEGQNVTLSCEQNLNHDAMYWYRQDPGQGLRLIYYSQIVNDFQKGDIAEGYSVSREKKESFPLTVTSAQKNPTAFYLCASSPGRTGAFFGQGTRLTVV.

The chain has TRBV5-4 and TRBJ2-5, with TRBD1 matching 10 bases. The germline V gene encodes CDR1 SGHNT and CDR2 YYREEE (reference sequence). The CDR3 contains 15 residues. With V trimmed by 4 bases and J by 5 bases, 8 bases remained unmatched. In nucleotides, the CDR3 is TGTGCCAGCAGCCGTCCCGGGACAGGGGCGGAGACCCAGTACTTC. It translates to CASSRPGTGAETQYF.

This chain uses TRBV6-1 with TRBJ1-5; no reliable D call. Germline CDR1 MNHNS, CDR2 SASEGT. Trimming took 2 bases from V and 2 from J, leaving 7 bases between them. This CDR3 region has 14 residues. The CDR3 protein is CASSEYVGNQPQHF. CDR3 nucleotides: TGTGCCAGCAGTGAATACGTGGGCAATCAGCCCCAGCATTTT.

The genes are TRBV7-8 and TRBJ1-1; D is ambiguous. Germline CDR1 and CDR2: SGHVS and FQNEAQ. V lost 2 bases to trimming and J lost 4 bases, with 8 bases between them. The CDR3 consists of 13 residues. CDR3 sequence reads: CASSLLKGTEAFF. DNA of the CDR3: TGTGCCAGCAGCTTATTGAAGGGCACTGAAGCTTTCTTT.

V gene TRBV5-1 combines with J gene TRBJ2-7; D not resolved. CDR3 length equals 14 residues. V was clipped by 4 bases and J by 2 bases, with 13 bases between them. Germline V gene lookup returns CDR1 SGHRS and CDR2 YFSETQ. This CDR3 is CASSTRTVTYEQYF. For the CDR3, the DNA is TGCGCCAGCAGCACAAGGACGGTAACCTACGAGCAGTACTTC.